The rows below give T cell receptor beta chains drawn from one sample of a study of blood T cell repertoires in COVID-19. Some clones are missing from TCRdb's copy, which holds only in-frame ones; the method was immunoSEQ multiplex PCR. Among tens of thousands of clones, around nine tenths were seen once, and the ten largest hold around 3.7%. The sample taken for sequencing was peripheral blood. The source of these receptors is a man aged 35 to 55 with COVID-19, enrolled during active disease. Each CDR3 is given with its conserved first and last residue. D genes are given only for firm matches. Size tells how often a clone was seen (once, few, many) or the class of an expanded clone, and some rows leave it out.

d_gene	j_gene	v_gene	abundance	CDR3nt	CDR3aa
TRBD2	TRBJ2-2	TRBV11-3	.	TGTGCCAGCAGCTTAGCGGGAGGCGGCACCGGGGAGCTGTTTTTT	CASSLAGGGTGELFF
TRBD2	TRBJ2-3	TRBV4-1	.	TGCGCCAGCAGCCAAGGCGTCGGGGGGGGGTTAGATACGCAGTATTTT	CASSQGVGGGLDTQYF
TRBD1	TRBJ2-3	TRBV5-1	.	TGCGCCAGCAGCTTGGAACAGGGGAGCACAGATACGCAGTATTTT	CASSLEQGSTDTQYF
.	TRBJ2-2	TRBV15	.	TGTGCCACCAGCAGAGGTCCGGTTACGGCGAACACCGGGGAGCTGTTTTTT	CATSRGPVTANTGELFF
.	TRBJ2-7	TRBV13	.	TGTGCCAGCAGCCCTCCTGGCAGGGACGAGCAGTACTTC	CASSPPGRDEQYF
.	TRBJ1-2	TRBV10-3	.	TGTGCCATCAGTGAAGTAATCGTGACAGGTGAATATAACTATGGCTACACCTTC	CAISEVIVTGEYNYGYTF
TRBD1	TRBJ1-4	TRBV11-2	few	TGTGCCAGCAGCCTGGGACAGGGAAATGAAAAACTGTTTTTT	CASSLGQGNEKLFF
.	TRBJ1-3	TRBV5-1	.	TGCGCCAGCAGCTTGGACGGGGGTCCCTCTGGAAACACCATATATTTT	CASSLDGGPSGNTIYF
TRBD2	TRBJ2-5	TRBV3-1/TRBV3-2	.	TGTGCCAGCAGATTTAGCGGGGGAGGTCAAGAGACCCAGTACTTC	CASRFSGGGQETQYF
TRBD1	TRBJ2-7	TRBV7-9	.	TGTGCCAGCAGCCCCTCCAGGGGGCGATCCTACGAGCAGTACTTC	CASSPSRGRSYEQYF
.	TRBJ1-5	TRBV19	once	TGTGCCAGTAGTATTAGTATCAATCAGCCCCAGCATTTT	CASSISINQPQHF
TRBD2	TRBJ2-3	TRBV5-1	.	TGCGCCAGCAGCTTAGGACTAGCGGGGACCACAGATACGCAGTATTTT	CASSLGLAGTTDTQYF
.	TRBJ2-5	TRBV2	.	TGTGCCAGCAGTCCGACAGGCATGGGGCAAGAGACCCAGTACTTC	CASSPTGMGQETQYF
TRBD1	TRBJ2-1	TRBV5-1	.	TGCGCCAGCAGCTCAGGCCAAACAGGGGGCTTGCAGTTCTTC	CASSSGQTGGLQFF
TRBD2	TRBJ2-3	TRBV10-1	.	TGCGCCAGCAGCACTAGCGGGACCGGCGACCCAGATACGCAGTATTTT	CASSTSGTGDPDTQYF
.	TRBJ2-2	TRBV11-3	.	TGTGCCAGCAGCCTAAGAGGGAACACGAACACCGGGGAGCTGTTTTTT	CASSLRGNTNTGELFF
TRBD1	TRBJ1-5	TRBV5-5	.	TGTGCCAGCACCCAGACAGGGGATAACAATCAGCCCCAGCATTTT	CASTQTGDNNQPQHF
TRBD1	TRBJ1-3	TRBV28	.	TGTGCCAGCAGGTCGACAGGGAGGGGAAACACCATATATTTT	CASRSTGRGNTIYF
TRBD1	TRBJ1-1	TRBV5-4	.	TGTGCCAGCAGCTTCAACTCAGGGGGTGGAACTGAAGCTTTCTTT	CASSFNSGGGTEAFF
.	TRBJ2-5	TRBV10-3	.	TGTGCCACCAGAGCGCCGGAATTTCAAGAGACCCAGTACTTC	CATRAPEFQETQYF